A single T cell receptor beta chain is shown here with its context. The CDR3 loop spans 15 amino acids. Looked up from germline, CDR1 is SEHNR and CDR2 is FQNEAQ (reference sequence). The V end lost 5 bases, the J end lost 0 bases, and 11 bases lay between the germline ends. This sample is part of a study of blood T cell repertoires in COVID-19. Original analysis: Reference gene primer amplification in the assay estimated nucleated cell counts. Sequencing used immunoSEQ multiplex PCR; TCRdb keeps in-frame clones, though not all of them. Clone size and the V and J calls come from that table; the DNA yielded D and trimming. The sample holds about 60,000 clones; around 88% are singletons and the top ten take about 4.9%.

This clonotype originated in a man aged 55 to 70 with acute or convalescent COVID-19. The source material was peripheral blood. The rearrangement uses TRBV7-9 and TRBJ2-1; a weak D match, TRBD1 (6 bases). CDR3 coding DNA: TGTGCCAGCAGCAGTCACAGGGTCTCCTACAATGAGCAGTTCTTC. Its translation: CASSSHRVSYNEQFF.